The present T cell receptor (beta chain) was sequenced within a study of T cells after posttransplantation cyclophosphamide. General study points: Tissue-infiltrating T cells from skin or gut overlapped little with blood T cells. Donor-recipient repertoire similarity was low at 1-2 months, rising over year one. Recipient CMV seropositivity and CMV reactivation strongly tracked TRB clonality.

This clone was recorded a few times. Its target is not known. This CDR3 spans 15 amino acids. J gave up 3 bases and V 2 bases, and 6 bases lay outside the gene matches. Germline V lookup: CDR1 SGHRS, CDR2 YFSETQ. Cyclophosphamide on days +3 and +4 followed busulfan-fludarabine conditioning and a marrow graft. Only in-frame clones appear in the TCRdb table, and some are missing; sequencing was by immunoSEQ multiplex PCR. Among over a thousand clones listed, roughly 80% were seen once. This sequence originates from a male patient aged 45-60 years who received an allogeneic stem cell transplant from an unrelated donor, was CMV-positive, and had acute GVHD only. Some T cells could come from the graft donor. The chain has TRBV5-1 and TRBJ1-1; 8 positions agree with TRBD1. The sample was CD4+ T cells sorted from PBMCs, taken after allogeneic stem cell transplant with posttransplant cyclophosphamide. For the CDR3, the DNA is TGCGCCAGCAGCTTAACAGGGGGTGGCGACACTGAAGCTTTCTTT. It codes for CASSLTGGGDTEAFF.